Listed below are T cell receptor beta chains from one sample, sequenced in a study of cytomegalovirus exposure and HLA in healthy donors. Profiling relied on immunoSEQ multiplex PCR, and the TCRdb table lists in-frame clones only, not all of them. The profile shows 150,000 to 200,000 clones, roughly nine tenths of them singletons. Sequencing was carried out using PBMCs. The origin of the receptors is a boy under 10 years old in good health and CMV-seronegative. Both conserved end residues are part of each CDR3. Each record gives: V gene, J gene, D gene, clone size, CDR3 protein, CDR3 DNA. A D gene is named only where the DNA matches it firmly. Clone size appears in some rows only: once, few, many, or a class for an expanded clone.

TRBV5-4	TRBJ2-5	.	.	CASSLGPGETQYF	TGTGCCAGCAGCTTGGGCCCAGGGGAGACCCAGTACTTC
TRBV20-1	TRBJ2-1	TRBD2	.	CSARDLGGEFF	TGCAGTGCTAGAGATCTGGGGGGGGAGTTCTTC
TRBV19	TRBJ2-6	TRBD1	.	CASSMGQGALWSGANVLTF	TGTGCCAGTAGTATGGGACAGGGGGCCCTCTGGTCTGGGGCCAACGTCCTGACTTTC
TRBV11-2	TRBJ1-1	.	.	CASSSLATVNTEAFF	TGTGCCAGCAGCTCCTTAGCGACTGTAAACACTGAAGCTTTCTTT
TRBV29-1	TRBJ1-2	.	.	CSVEGQSLGYTF	TGCAGCGTTGAAGGGCAATCCCTTGGCTACACCTTC
TRBV6-6	TRBJ1-6	TRBD1	few	CASSYATGASPLHF	TGTGCCAGCAGTTACGCGACAGGGGCTTCACCCCTCCACTTT
TRBV25-1	TRBJ2-5	TRBD2	.	CASSEWLAGGAQETQYF	TGTGCCAGCAGTGAATGGCTAGCGGGGGGGGCCCAAGAGACCCAGTACTTC
TRBV2	TRBJ2-1	TRBD2	.	CASSEYTSVSSYNEQFF	TGTGCCAGCAGTGAATACACTAGCGTCAGCTCCTACAATGAGCAGTTCTTC
TRBV5-8	TRBJ1-6	TRBD1	.	CASSLGRTGRSPLHF	TGTGCCAGCAGCTTGGGAAGGACAGGGCGCTCACCCCTCCACTTT
TRBV4-1	TRBJ2-7	TRBD2	.	CASSQAGLAGVFSSSYEQYF	TGCGCCAGCAGCCAAGCGGGACTAGCGGGAGTATTCTCGAGCTCCTACGAGCAGTACTTC
TRBV19	TRBJ1-3	TRBD1	.	CASSTTGGSGNTIYF	TGTGCCAGTAGTACAACAGGGGGATCTGGAAACACCATATATTTT
TRBV7-9	TRBJ2-1	TRBD2	.	CASSLATARLAGGQNEQFF	TGTGCCAGCAGCTTAGCCACAGCAAGACTAGCGGGGGGGCAGAATGAGCAGTTCTTC
TRBV5-1	TRBJ2-2	.	.	CASSADYTPAGELFF	TGCGCCAGCAGCGCGGACTATACTCCCGCCGGGGAGCTGTTTTTT
TRBV7-9	TRBJ2-2	TRBD1	.	CASSNSQGTNTGELFF	TGTGCCAGCAGCAATTCACAGGGGACGAACACCGGGGAGCTGTTTTTT
TRBV5-1	TRBJ2-7	TRBD1	.	CASSNGQGDEQYF	TGCGCCAGCAGCAACGGACAGGGAGACGAGCAGTACTTC
TRBV4-1	TRBJ1-1	.	few	CASSQGHHRHTEAFF	TGCGCCAGCAGCCAGGGACACCATCGGCACACTGAAGCTTTCTTT
TRBV29-1	TRBJ1-1	.	.	CSVGSAFF	TGCAGCGTCGGGTCAGCTTTCTTT
TRBV19	TRBJ1-6	TRBD1	.	CASSASGQVYNSPLHF	TGTGCCAGTAGTGCATCCGGACAGGTTTATAATTCACCCCTCCACTTT
TRBV7-9	TRBJ2-7	.	.	CASSALVPYEQYF	TGTGCCAGCAGCGCACTAGTTCCCTACGAGCAGTACTTC
TRBV6-6	TRBJ2-7	TRBD2	.	CASSSGGGTYEQYF	TGTGCCAGCAGTTCTGGCGGGGGAACCTACGAGCAGTACTTC
TRBV6-6	TRBJ2-3	TRBD2	.	CASREGGDTQYF	TGTGCCAGCAGGGAGGGAGGGGATACGCAGTATTTT
TRBV27	TRBJ1-1	TRBD1	.	CASSFHDRGGMFF	TGTGCCAGCAGTTTCCACGACAGGGGTGGTATGTTCTTT